This T cell receptor beta chain was sequenced during a study of cytomegalovirus exposure and HLA in healthy donors. Germline CDR1 is MDHEN and CDR2 is SYDVKM. V was clipped by 6 bases and J by 4 bases, with 15 bases between them. This CDR3 contains 14 residues. Points on this clone: The antigen remains unidentified.

Study-level points and caveats: A later analysis linked a missense DCLRE1C variant to TCR beta V- and J-gene trimming. When a later analysis was performed, an Asian-associated ancestry cluster reportedly had fewer N-insertions than the approximately 600-donor mean. Earlier analysis yielded a pattern in which most TCR beta V segments were productive about 87% or about 30% of the time. Apparent HLA restriction characterized most CMV-associated TCR beta chains in a later analysis.

The PCR contained 60 Vbeta and 13 Jbeta primers. Measured with immunoSEQ multiplex PCR; TCRdb has only the in-frame clones, and not every one. The sample has 150,000 to 200,000 clones; 75% to 90% are singletons. Source material: PBMCs. The receptor was derived from a male donor in good health and CMV-seropositive. The rearrangement links TRBV28 to TRBJ1-1; D gene unclear. The CDR3 loop reads CASRVDGVSTEAFF. The CDR3 DNA sequence: TGTGCCAGCAGGGTAGATGGAGTCTCCACTGAAGCTTTCTTT.